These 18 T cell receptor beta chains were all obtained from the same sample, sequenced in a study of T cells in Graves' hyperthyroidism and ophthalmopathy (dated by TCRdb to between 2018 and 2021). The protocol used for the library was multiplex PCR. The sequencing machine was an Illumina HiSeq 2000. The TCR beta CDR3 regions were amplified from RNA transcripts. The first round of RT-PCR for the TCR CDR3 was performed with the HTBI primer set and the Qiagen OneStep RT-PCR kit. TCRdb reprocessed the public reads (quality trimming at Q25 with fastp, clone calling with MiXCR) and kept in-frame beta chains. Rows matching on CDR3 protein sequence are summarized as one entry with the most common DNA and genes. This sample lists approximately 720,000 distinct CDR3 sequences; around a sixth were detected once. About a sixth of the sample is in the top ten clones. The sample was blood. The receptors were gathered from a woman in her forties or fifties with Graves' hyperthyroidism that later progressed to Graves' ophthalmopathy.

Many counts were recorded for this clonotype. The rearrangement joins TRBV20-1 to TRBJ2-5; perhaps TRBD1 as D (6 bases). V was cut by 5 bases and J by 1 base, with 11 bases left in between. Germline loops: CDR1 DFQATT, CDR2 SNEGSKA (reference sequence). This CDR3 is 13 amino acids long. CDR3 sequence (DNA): TGCAGTGCTTTCCGGGACACCCAAGAGACCCAGTACTTC. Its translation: CSAFRDTQETQYF.

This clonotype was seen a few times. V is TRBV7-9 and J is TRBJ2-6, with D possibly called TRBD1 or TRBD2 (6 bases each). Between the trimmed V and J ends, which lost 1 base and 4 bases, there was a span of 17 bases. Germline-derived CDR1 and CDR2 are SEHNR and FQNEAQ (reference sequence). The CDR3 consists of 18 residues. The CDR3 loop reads CASSLGGADLTGANVLTF. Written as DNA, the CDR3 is TGTGCCAGCAGCTTAGGGGGGGCAGACTTAACCGGGGCCAACGTCCTGACTTTC. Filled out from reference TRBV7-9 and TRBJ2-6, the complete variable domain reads DTGVSQNPRHKITKRGQNVTFRCDPISEHNRLYWYRQTLGQGPEFLTYFQNEAQLEKSRLLSDRFSAERPKGSFSTLEIQRTEQGDSAMYLCASSLGGADLTGANVLTFGAGSRLTVL.

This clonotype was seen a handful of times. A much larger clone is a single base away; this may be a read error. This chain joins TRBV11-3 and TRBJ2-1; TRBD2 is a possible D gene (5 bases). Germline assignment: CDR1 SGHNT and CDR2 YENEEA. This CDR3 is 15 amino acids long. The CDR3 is CVSSDRLGGGNEQFF. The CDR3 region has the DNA TGTGTCAGCAGCGATAGACTCGGTGGAGGCAATGAGCAGTTCTTC.

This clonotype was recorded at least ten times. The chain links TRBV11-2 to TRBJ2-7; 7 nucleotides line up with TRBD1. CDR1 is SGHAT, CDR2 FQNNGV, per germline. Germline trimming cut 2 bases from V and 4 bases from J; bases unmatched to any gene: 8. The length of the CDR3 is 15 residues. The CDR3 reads CASSLLSRGTYEQYF. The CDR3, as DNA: TGTGCCAGCAGCTTACTTAGCAGGGGGACGTACGAGCAGTACTTC. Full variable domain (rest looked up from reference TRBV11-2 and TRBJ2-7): EAGVAQSPRYKIIEKRQSVAFWCNPISGHATLYWYQQILGQGPKLLIQFQNNGVVDDSQLPKDRFSAERLKGVDSTLKIQPAKLEDSAVYLCASSLLSRGTYEQYFGPGTRLTVT.

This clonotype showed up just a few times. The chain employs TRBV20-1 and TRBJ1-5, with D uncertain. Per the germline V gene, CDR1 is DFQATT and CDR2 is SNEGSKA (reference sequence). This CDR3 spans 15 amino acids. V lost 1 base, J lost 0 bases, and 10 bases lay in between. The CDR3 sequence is CSARGALNSNQPQHF. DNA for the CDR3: TGCAGTGCTAGAGGAGCGTTGAATAGCAATCAGCCCCAGCATTTT.

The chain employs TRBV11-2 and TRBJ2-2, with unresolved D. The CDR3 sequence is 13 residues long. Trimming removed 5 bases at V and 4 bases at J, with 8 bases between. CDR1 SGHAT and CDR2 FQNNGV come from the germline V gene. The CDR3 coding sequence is TGTGCCAGCAGCGCATCATTCACCGGGGAGCTGTTTTTT. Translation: CASSASFTGELFF.

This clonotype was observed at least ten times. The CDR3 region is CASHSSLNSNQPQHF. DNA of the CDR3: TGTGCCAGCCACAGCAGCCTGAATAGCAATCAGCCCCAGCATTTT. The chain uses TRBV12-3 or TRBV12-4 and TRBJ1-5, with unresolved D. The CDR3 contains 15 residues. The V gene lost 8 bases and the J gene lost 0 bases, with 14 bases spanning the gap.

CDR3 residues: CSARGHPQTVYNEQFF. The CDR3 DNA follows: TGCAGTGCTAGAGGGCACCCCCAGACGGTATACAATGAGCAGTTCTTC. V and J are TRBV20-1 and TRBJ2-1; D is undetermined. The CDR3 has 16 residues. Germline CDR1 reads DFQATT; CDR2 reads SNEGSKA (reference sequence). V dropped 1 base and J dropped 4 bases, with 17 bases sitting between them.

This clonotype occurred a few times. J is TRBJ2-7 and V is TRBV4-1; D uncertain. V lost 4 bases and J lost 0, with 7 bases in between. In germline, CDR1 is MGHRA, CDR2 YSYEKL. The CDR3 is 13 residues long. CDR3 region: CASSPAASYEQYF. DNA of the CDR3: TGCGCCAGCAGCCCAGCAGCCTCCTACGAGCAGTACTTC.

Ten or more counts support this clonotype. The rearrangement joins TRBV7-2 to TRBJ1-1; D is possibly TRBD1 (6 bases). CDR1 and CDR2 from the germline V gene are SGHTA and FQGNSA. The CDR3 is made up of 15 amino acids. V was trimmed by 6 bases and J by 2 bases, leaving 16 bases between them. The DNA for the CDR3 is TGTGCCAGCAGAAGATGGGGACAAAGTAACACTGAAGCTTTCTTT. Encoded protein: CASRRWGQSNTEAFF.

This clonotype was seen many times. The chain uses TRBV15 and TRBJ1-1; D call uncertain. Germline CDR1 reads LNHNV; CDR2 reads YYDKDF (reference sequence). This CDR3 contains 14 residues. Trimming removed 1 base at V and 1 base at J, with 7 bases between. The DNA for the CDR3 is TGTGCCACCAGCAGAGTGGACGGGAACACTGAAGCTTTCTTT. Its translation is CATSRVDGNTEAFF.

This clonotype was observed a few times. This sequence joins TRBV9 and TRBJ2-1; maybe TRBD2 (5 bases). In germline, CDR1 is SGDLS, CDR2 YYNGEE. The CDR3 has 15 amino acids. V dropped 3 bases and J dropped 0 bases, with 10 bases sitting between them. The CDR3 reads CASSASSGSYNEQFF. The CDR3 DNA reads TGTGCCAGCAGCGCATCAAGCGGCTCCTACAATGAGCAGTTCTTC.

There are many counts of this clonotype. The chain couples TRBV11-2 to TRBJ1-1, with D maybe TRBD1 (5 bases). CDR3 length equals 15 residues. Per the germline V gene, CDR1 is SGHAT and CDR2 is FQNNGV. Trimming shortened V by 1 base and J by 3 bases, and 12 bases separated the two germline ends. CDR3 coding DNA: TGTGCCAGCAGCTTAGGTTGGGGGGAGGACACTGAAGCTTTCTTT. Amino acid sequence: CASSLGWGEDTEAFF.

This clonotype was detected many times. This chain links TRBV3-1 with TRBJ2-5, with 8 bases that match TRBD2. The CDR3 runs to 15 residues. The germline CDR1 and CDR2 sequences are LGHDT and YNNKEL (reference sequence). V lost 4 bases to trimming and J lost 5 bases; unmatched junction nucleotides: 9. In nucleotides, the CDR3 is TGTGCCAGCAGCCTGCCTGGCGGGGGGACGGAGACCCAGTACTTC. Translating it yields CASSLPGGGTETQYF.

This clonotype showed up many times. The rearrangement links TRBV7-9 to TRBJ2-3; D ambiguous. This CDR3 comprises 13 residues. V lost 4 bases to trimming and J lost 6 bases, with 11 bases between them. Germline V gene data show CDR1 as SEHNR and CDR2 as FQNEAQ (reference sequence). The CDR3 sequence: CASSSATGDTQYF. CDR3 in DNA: TGTGCCAGCAGCTCCGCCACTGGGGATACGCAGTATTTT.

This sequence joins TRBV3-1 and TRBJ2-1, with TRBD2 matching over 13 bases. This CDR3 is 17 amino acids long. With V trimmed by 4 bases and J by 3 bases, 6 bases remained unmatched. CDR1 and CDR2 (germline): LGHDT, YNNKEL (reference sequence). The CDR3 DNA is TGTGCCAGCAGCCCCGAGACTAGCGGGGGGTTCTACAATGAGCAGTTCTTC. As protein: CASSPETSGGFYNEQFF.

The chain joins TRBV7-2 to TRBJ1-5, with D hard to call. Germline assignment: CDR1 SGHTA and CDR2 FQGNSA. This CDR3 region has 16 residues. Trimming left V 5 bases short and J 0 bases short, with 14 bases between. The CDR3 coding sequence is TGTGCCAGCAGCCCTGTTTCTAAAAATAGCAATCAGCCCCAGCATTTT. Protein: CASSPVSKNSNQPQHF.

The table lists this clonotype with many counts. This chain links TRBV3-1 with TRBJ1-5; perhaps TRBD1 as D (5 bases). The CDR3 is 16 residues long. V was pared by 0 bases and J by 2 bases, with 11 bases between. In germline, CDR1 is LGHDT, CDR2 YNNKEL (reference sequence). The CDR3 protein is CASSQEGGGGNQPQHF. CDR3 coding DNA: TGTGCCAGCAGCCAAGAAGGCGGGGGTGGCAATCAGCCCCAGCATTTT.